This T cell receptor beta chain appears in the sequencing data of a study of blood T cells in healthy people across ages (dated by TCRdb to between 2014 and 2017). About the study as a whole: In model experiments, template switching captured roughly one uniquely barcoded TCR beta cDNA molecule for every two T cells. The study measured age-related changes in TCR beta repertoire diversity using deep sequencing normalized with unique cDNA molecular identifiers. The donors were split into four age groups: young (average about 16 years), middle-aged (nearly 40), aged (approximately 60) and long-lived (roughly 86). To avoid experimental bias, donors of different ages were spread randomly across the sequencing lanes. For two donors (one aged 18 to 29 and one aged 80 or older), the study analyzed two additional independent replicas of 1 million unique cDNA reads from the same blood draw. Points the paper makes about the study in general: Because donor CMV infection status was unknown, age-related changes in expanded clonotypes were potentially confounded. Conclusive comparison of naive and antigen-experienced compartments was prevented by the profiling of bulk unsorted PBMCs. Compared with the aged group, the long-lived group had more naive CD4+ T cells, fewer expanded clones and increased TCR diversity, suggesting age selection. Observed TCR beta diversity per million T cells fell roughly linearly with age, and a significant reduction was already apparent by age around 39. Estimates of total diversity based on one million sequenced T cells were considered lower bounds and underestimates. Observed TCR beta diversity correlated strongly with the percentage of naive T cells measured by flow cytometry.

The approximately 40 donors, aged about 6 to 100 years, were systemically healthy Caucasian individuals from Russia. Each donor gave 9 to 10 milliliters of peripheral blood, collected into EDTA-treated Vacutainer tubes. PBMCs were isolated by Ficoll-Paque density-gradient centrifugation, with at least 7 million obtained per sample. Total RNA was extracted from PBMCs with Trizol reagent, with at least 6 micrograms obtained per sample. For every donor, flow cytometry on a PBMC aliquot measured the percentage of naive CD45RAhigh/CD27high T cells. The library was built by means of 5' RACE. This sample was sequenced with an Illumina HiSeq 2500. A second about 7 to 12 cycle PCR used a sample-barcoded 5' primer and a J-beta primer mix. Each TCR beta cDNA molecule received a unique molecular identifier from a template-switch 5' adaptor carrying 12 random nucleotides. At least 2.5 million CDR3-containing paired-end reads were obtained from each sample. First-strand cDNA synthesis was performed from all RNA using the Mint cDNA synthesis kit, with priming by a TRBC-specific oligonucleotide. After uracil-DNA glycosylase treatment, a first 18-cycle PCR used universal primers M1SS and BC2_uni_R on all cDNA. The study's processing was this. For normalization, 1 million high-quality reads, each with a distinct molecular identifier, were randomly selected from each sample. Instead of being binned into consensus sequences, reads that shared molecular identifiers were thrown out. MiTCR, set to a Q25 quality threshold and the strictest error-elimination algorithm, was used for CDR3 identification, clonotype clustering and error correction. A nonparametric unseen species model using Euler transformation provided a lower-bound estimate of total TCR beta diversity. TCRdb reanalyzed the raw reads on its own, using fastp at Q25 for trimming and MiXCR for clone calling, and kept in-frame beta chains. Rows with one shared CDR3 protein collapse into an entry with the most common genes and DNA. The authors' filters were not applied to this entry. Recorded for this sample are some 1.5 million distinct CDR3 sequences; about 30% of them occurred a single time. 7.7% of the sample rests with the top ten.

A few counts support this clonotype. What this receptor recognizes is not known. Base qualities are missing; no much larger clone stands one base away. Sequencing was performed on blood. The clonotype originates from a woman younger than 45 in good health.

The sequenced DNA is TGTGCCAGCAGCTTAGCGCCAAAGGATCGCTACACCTTC. This encodes CASSLAPKDRYTF. The rearranged chain carries TRBV7-2 and TRBJ1-2; the D gene assignment is ambiguous. The CDR3, cysteine through phenylalanine, is 13 amino acids long. Only the CDR3 part of the read is kept: 39 bases, read in frame from the first base. Trimming takes 0 bases from V and 9 bases from J, and the germline ends sit 11 bases apart. Reading the germline V gene gives CDR1 SGHTA and CDR2 FQGNSA.